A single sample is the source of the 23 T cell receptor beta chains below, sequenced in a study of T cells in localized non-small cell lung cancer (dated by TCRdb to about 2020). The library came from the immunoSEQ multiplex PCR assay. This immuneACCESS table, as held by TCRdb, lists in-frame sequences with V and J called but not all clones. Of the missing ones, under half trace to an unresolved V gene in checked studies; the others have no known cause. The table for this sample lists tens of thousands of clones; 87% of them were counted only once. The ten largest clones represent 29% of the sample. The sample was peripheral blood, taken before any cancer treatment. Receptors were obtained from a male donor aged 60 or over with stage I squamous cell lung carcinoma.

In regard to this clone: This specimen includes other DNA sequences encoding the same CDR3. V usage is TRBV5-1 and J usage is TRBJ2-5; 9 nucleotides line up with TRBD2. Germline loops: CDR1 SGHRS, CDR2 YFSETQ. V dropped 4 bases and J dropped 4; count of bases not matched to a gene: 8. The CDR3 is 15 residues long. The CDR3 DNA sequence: TGCGCCAGCAGCCTGAAGCGGGAGGTTGGAGAGACCCAGTACTTC. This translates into CASSLKREVGETQYF.

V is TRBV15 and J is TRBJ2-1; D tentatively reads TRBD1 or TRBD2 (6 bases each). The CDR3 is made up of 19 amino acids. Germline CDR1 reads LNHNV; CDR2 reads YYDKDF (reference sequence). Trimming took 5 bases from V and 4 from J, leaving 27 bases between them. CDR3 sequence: CATSDPRRGPSHSYNEQFF. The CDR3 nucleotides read TGTGCCACCAGCGACCCCCGACGGGGGCCCTCGCACTCATACAATGAGCAGTTCTTC.

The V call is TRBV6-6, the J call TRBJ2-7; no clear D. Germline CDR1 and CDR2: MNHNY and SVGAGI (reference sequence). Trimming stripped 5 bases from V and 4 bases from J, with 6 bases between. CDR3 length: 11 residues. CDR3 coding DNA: TGTGCCAGCAGTACCTTATACGAGCAGTACTTC. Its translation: CASSTLYEQYF.

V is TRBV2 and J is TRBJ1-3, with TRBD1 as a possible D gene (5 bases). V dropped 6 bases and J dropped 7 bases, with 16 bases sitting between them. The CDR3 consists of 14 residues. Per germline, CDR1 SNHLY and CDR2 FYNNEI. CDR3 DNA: TGTGCCAGCAGCGTAACTGGGGGACGGAACACCATATATTTT. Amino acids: CASSVTGGRNTIYF.

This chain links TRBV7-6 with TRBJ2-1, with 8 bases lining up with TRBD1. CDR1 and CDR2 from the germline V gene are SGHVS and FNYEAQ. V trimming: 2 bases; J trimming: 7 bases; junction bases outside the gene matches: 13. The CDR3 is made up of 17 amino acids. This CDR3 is CASSLYRQGTSFNEQFF. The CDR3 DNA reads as TGTGCCAGCAGCTTATACCGACAGGGGACCTCGTTTAATGAGCAGTTCTTC.

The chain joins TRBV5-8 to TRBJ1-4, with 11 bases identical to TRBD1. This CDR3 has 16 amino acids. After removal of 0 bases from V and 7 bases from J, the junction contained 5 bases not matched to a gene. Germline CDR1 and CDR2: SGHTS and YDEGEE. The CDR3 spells CASSLARGTGGEKLFF. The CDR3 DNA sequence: TGTGCCAGCAGCTTGGCTCGGGGGACAGGGGGTGAAAAACTGTTTTTT. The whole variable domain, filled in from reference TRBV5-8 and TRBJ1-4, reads EAGVTQSPTHLIKTRGQQATLRCSPISGHTSVYWYQQALGLGLQFLLWYDEGEERNRGNFPPRFSGRQFPNYSSELNVNALELEDSALYLCASSLARGTGGEKLFFGSGTQLSVL.

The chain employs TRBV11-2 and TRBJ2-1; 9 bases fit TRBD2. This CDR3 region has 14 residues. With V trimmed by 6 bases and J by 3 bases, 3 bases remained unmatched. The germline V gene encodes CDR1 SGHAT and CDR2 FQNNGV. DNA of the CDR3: TGTGCCAGCAGGGGCGGGAGGGTCTACAATGAGCAGTTCTTC. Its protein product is CASRGGRVYNEQFF. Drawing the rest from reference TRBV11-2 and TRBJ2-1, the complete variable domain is EAGVAQSPRYKIIEKRQSVAFWCNPISGHATLYWYQQILGQGPKLLIQFQNNGVVDDSQLPKDRFSAERLKGVDSTLKIQPAKLEDSAVYLCASRGGRVYNEQFFGPGTRLTVL.

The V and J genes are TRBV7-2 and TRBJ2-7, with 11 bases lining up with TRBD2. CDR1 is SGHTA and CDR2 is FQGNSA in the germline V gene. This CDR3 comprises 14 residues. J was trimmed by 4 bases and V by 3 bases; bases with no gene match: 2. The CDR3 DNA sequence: TGTGCCAGCAGCTTTACTAGCGGGAGATACGAGCAGTACTTC. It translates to CASSFTSGRYEQYF.

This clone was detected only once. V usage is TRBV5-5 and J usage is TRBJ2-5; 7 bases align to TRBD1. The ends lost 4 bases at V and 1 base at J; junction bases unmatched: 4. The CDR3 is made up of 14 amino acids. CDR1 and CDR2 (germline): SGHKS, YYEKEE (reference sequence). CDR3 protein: CASSRGQLQETQYF. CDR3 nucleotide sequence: TGTGCCAGCAGCCGGGGACAGCTCCAAGAGACCCAGTACTTC.

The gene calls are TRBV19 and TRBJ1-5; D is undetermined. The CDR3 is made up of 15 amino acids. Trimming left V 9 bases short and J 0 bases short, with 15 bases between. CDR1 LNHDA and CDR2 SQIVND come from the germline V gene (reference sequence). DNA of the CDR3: TGTGCCAGCGTTCGCAAATCCAATAGCAATCAGCCCCAGCATTTT. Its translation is CASVRKSNSNQPQHF.

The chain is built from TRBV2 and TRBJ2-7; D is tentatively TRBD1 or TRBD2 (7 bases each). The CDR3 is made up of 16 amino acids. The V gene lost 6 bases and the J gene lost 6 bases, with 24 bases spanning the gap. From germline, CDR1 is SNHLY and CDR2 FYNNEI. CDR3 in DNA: TGTGCCAGCAGCCCCGGGGGAGGGGGCGTAGTAGGCGAGCAGTACTTC. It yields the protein CASSPGGGGVVGEQYF. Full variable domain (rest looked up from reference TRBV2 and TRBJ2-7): EPEVTQTPSHQVTQMGQEVILRCVPISNHLYFYWYRQILGQKVEFLVSFYNNEISEKSEIFDDQFSVERPDGSNFTLKIRSTKLEDSAMYFCASSPGGGGVVGEQYFGPGTRLTVT.

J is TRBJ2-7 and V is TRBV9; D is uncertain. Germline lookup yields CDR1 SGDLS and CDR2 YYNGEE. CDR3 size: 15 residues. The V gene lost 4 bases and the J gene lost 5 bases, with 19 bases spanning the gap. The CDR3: CASSPPSASPNEQYF. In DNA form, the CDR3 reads TGTGCCAGCAGCCCGCCATCGGCTAGTCCCAACGAGCAGTACTTC.

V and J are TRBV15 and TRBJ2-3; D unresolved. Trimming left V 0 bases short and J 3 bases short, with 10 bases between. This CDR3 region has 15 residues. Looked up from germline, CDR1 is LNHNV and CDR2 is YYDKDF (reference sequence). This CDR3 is CATSREQYGTDTQYF. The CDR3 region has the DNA TGTGCCACCAGCAGAGAACAGTATGGTACAGATACGCAGTATTTT.

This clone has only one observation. The CDR3 reads CSVELHGREAFF. As DNA, the CDR3 is TGCAGCGTTGAATTACACGGCCGGGAAGCTTTCTTT. The J gene is TRBJ1-1, the V gene TRBV29-1; D unresolved. From germline, CDR1 is SQVTM and CDR2 ANQGSEA. V was trimmed by 2 bases and J by 8 bases, leaving 12 bases between them. The CDR3 is made up of 12 amino acids.

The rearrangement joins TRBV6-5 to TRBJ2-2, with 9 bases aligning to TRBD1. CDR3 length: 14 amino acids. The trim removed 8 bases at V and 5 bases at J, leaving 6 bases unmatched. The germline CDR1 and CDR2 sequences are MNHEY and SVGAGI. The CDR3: CASETGGGTGELFF. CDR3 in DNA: TGTGCCAGCGAAACAGGGGGCGGAACCGGGGAGCTGTTTTTT.

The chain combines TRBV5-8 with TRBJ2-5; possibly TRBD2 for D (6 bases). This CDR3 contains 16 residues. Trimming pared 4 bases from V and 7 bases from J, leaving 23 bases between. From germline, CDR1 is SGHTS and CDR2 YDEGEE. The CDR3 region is CASSHSPSRRVGTQYF. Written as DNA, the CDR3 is TGTGCCAGCAGCCATTCCCCTAGCCGGAGGGTCGGGACCCAGTACTTC.

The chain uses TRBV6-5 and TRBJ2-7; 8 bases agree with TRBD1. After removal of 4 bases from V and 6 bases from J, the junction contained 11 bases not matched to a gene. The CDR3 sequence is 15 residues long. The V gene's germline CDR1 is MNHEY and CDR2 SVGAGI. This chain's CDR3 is CASSSTAGGVSEQYF. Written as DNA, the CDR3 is TGTGCCAGCAGTTCGACGGCAGGGGGCGTGAGCGAGCAGTACTTC.

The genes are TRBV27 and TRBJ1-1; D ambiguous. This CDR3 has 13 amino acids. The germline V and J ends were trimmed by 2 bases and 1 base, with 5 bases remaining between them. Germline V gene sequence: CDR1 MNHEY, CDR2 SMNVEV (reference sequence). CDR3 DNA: TGTGCCAGCAGTTTAGTCCAGAACACTGAAGCTTTCTTT. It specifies CASSLVQNTEAFF.

CDR3 sequence reads: CASRRGSTDTQYF. The CDR3 DNA sequence: TGTGCCAGCCGCCGGGGTAGCACAGATACGCAGTATTTT. The chain has TRBV18 and TRBJ2-3; D possibly corresponds to TRBD2 (5 bases). With 8 bases removed from V and 0 bases from J, the gap between germline ends came to 9 bases. CDR1 is KGHSH and CDR2 is LQKENI in the germline V gene. The CDR3 spans 13 residues.

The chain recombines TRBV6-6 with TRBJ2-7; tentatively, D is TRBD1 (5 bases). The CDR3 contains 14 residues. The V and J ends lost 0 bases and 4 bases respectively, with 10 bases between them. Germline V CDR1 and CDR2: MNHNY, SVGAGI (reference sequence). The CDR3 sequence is CASSYSQGFYEQYF. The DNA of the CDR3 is TGTGCCAGCAGTTACTCTCAGGGATTTTACGAGCAGTACTTC.

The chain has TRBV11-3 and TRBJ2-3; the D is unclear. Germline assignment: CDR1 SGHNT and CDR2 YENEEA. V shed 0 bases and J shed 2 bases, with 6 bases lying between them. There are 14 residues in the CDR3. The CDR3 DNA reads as TGTGCCAGCAGCTTAGAGGCAGACACAGATACGCAGTATTTT. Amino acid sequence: CASSLEADTDTQYF.

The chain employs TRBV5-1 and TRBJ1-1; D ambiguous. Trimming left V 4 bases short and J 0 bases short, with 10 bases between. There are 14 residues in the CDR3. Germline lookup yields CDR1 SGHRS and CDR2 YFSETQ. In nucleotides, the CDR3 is TGCGCCAGCAGCGCTTGGTATCTGAACACTGAAGCTTTCTTT. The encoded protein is CASSAWYLNTEAFF.

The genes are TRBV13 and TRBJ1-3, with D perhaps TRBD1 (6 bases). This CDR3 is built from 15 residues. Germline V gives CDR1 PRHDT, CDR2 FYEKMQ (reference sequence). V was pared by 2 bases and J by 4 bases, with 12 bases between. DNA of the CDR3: TGTGCCAGCAGCTTACAGGGGCAATACGGAAACACCATATATTTT. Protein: CASSLQGQYGNTIYF. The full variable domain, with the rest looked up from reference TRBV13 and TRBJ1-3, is AAGVIQSPRHLIKEKRETATLKCYPIPRHDTVYWYQQGPGQDPQFLISFYEKMQSDKGSIPDRFSAQQFSDYHSELNMSSLELGDSALYFCASSLQGQYGNTIYFGEGSWLTVV.